What follows are 27 T cell receptor beta chains derived from one specimen sequenced in a study of blood T cells in healthy people across ages. Combining a sample-barcoded 5' primer with a J-beta primer mix, a second PCR ran for roughly 6 to 11 cycles. TCRdb redid the calling of the 5' RACE reads with MiXCR, one entry per CDR3 protein. The table shows about 1 million distinct CDR3 sequences, with less than 25% occurring only once. The data also belong to a second study, concerning T cells of mothers and their children.

The sample was blood. Source of these receptors: a girl aged 2-9 years in good health.

The sample holds a few counts of this clonotype. The DNA of the CDR3 is TGCGCCAGCAGCCTCACTTTCATGAACACTGAAGCTTTCTTT. This codes for CASSLTFMNTEAFF. The chain uses TRBV5-1 and TRBJ1-1; D is unclear. This CDR3 spans 14 amino acids. From germline, CDR1 is SGHRS and CDR2 YFSETQ. The V gene lost 4 bases and the J gene lost 0 bases, with 10 bases spanning the gap.

This clonotype was seen only a few times. CDR3 amino acids: CSVEPERLAGEETQYF. In DNA form, the CDR3 reads TGCAGCGTTGAGCCCGAGAGGCTAGCGGGAGAGGAGACCCAGTACTTC. The J gene is TRBJ2-5, the V gene TRBV29-1; 10 positions agree with TRBD2. Germline V gene data show CDR1 as SQVTM and CDR2 as ANQGSEA. V was clipped by 3 bases and J by 5 bases; unmatched bases: 12. The CDR3 extends over 16 amino acids.

The chain couples TRBV29-1 to TRBJ2-7; D is unresolved. Germline CDR1 is SQVTM and CDR2 is ANQGSEA. CDR3 length equals 16 residues. Trimming shortened V by 3 bases and J by 3 bases, and 21 bases separated the two germline ends. Here the CDR3 reads CSVDGQASRPVYEQYF. In nucleotides, the CDR3 is TGCAGCGTTGATGGGCAGGCAAGCCGTCCTGTCTACGAGCAGTACTTC.

The chain has TRBV9 and TRBJ2-5, with TRBD2 as a possible D gene (6 bases). Trimming cost V 4 bases and J 5 bases, with 15 bases left between them. Germline V gene lookup returns CDR1 SGDLS and CDR2 YYNGEE. This CDR3 is built from 14 residues. The CDR3 coding sequence is TGTGCCAGCAGCCAGACTAGATCTTGGGAGACCCAGTACTTC. It is translated as CASSQTRSWETQYF. The variable domain in full, completed from reference TRBV9 and TRBJ2-5, reads DSGVTQTPKHLITATGQRVTLRCSPRSGDLSVYWYQQSLDQGLQFLIQYYNGEERAKGNILERFSAQQFPDLHSELNLSSLELGDSALYFCASSQTRSWETQYFGPGTRLLVL.

The chain links TRBV25-1 to TRBJ2-5; D gene unclear. The ends were cut back, 7 bases at V and 5 bases at J, with 8 bases in the middle. CDR3 size: 11 residues. Looked up from germline, CDR1 is MGHDK and CDR2 is SYGVNS. The CDR3 region is CASMAGETQYF. The CDR3 DNA is TGTGCCAGCATGGCTGGGGAGACCCAGTACTTC.

This clonotype has a handful of counts. The chain links TRBV19 to TRBJ2-3; no clear D. CDR3 length equals 16 residues. V dropped 7 bases and J dropped 2 bases, with 19 bases sitting between them. The germline gives CDR1 LNHDA, CDR2 SQIVND (reference sequence). CDR3 bases: TGTGCCAGTAACACCGACGGCCTTCCCGTCACAGATACGCAGTATTTT. Its translation is CASNTDGLPVTDTQYF.

This clonotype was found many times. The rearrangement uses TRBV29-1 and TRBJ1-1, with TRBD1 as a possible D gene (6 bases). The CDR3 extends over 14 amino acids. V was pared by 4 bases and J by 1 base, with 13 bases between. From germline, CDR1 is SQVTM and CDR2 ANQGSEA. The CDR3 DNA reads TGCAGCGTTGCCCAGGGGCCCCAGAACACTGAAGCTTTCTTT. This gives the protein CSVAQGPQNTEAFF.

The CDR3 is CASSTSARTQYF. CDR3 coding DNA: TGTGCCAGCAGTACCTCGGCGAGGACCCAGTACTTC. The V gene is TRBV12-3 or TRBV12-4, the J gene TRBJ2-5; D unclear. V lost 5 bases and J lost 7, with 11 bases in between. This CDR3 spans 12 amino acids.

V and J are TRBV20-1 and TRBJ2-2; 15 nucleotides agree with TRBD2. The CDR3 sequence is 17 residues long. Germline V gene data show CDR1 as DFQATT and CDR2 as SNEGSKA (reference sequence). J gave up 3 bases and V 3 bases, and 5 bases lay outside the gene matches. In DNA form, the CDR3 reads TGCAGTGCTAGTCCGGGACTAGCGGGAGGTTACACCGGGGAGCTGTTTTTT. It translates to CSASPGLAGGYTGELFF.

The chain joins TRBV9 to TRBJ2-5; 8 positions match TRBD2. The J call may be faulty, since TRBJ2-7 better matches the DNA end. The germline V gene encodes CDR1 SGDLS and CDR2 YYNGEE. This CDR3 spans 15 amino acids. The CDR3 sequence: CASSSVAGTYYEQYF. The CDR3, as DNA: TGTGCCAGCAGCTCTGTAGCGGGGACGTACTACGAGCAGTACTTC.

The chain links TRBV20-1 to TRBJ1-1; D is possibly TRBD1 (6 bases). The CDR3 extends over 11 amino acids. V lost 8 bases and J 9 bases, leaving 16 bases between the germline ends. Germline loops: CDR1 DFQATT, CDR2 SNEGSKA (reference sequence). The CDR3 region is CSTYVGTKAFF. The CDR3 coding sequence is TGCAGTACCTACGTGGGGACAAAAGCTTTCTTT.

This clonotype was found a few times. The CDR3 here is CASSWTGYDNEQFF. CDR3 coding DNA: TGTGCCAGCAGTTGGACAGGGTACGATAATGAGCAGTTCTTC. The chain combines TRBV6-6 with TRBJ2-7; 8 bases map to TRBD1. The last part of the DNA fits TRBJ2-1 better; the J call may be wrong. Germline CDR1 and CDR2: MNHNY and SVGAGI (reference sequence). This CDR3 region has 14 residues.

This clonotype was seen only a few times. The CDR3 DNA reads as TGTGCCAGCAGCTTAGAAGGTTTGGACAGGGGGTACAATGAGCAGTTCTTC. Its translation: CASSLEGLDRGYNEQFF. The rearrangement links TRBV7-9 to TRBJ2-1, with 10 nucleotides matching TRBD1. Trimming removed 1 base from V and 4 bases from J; junction bases left unmatched: 7. The CDR3 covers 17 residues. Germline V CDR1 and CDR2: SEHNR, FQNEAQ (reference sequence).

This rearrangement joins TRBV7-9 to TRBJ2-4, with D hard to call. This CDR3 is 19 amino acids long. V dropped 0 bases and J dropped 0 bases, with 18 bases sitting between them. Germline CDR1 and CDR2: SEHNR and FQNEAQ (reference sequence). The CDR3 coding sequence is TGTGCCAGCAGCTTAGCGGCTGCACCCTCCATACTAGCCAAAAACATTCAGTACTTC. Translation: CASSLAAAPSILAKNIQYF.

The J gene is TRBJ2-3, the V gene TRBV27; TRBD1 matches at 8 bases. Unmatched junction bases numbered 11, after V lost 5 bases and J lost 4 bases. The CDR3 covers 16 residues. Germline CDR1 MNHEY, CDR2 SMNVEV (reference sequence). CDR3 sequence: CASSLLGQGLADTQYF. CDR3 bases: TGTGCCAGCAGTCTACTCGGACAGGGATTGGCAGATACGCAGTATTTT.

The table lists this clonotype with a few counts. V and J are TRBV6-6 and TRBJ2-2, with D tentatively TRBD1 (5 bases). Germline values: CDR1 MNHNY, CDR2 SVGAGI (reference sequence). The CDR3 has 15 residues. The V end lost 5 bases, the J end lost 2 bases, and 12 bases lay between the germline ends. The CDR3 sequence: CASSQDRPNTGELFF. Written as DNA, the CDR3 is TGTGCCAGCAGTCAAGACAGACCAAACACCGGGGAGCTGTTTTTT.

This clonotype was seen a few times. V and J are TRBV6-5 and TRBJ1-5, with D possibly matching TRBD1 (6 bases). Trimming took off 3 bases at V and 2 bases at J, with 14 bases between the two ends. The CDR3 sequence is 16 residues long. Germline CDR1 MNHEY, CDR2 SVGAGI. CDR3 nucleotide sequence: TGTGCCAGCAGTTATGGGACACCCGGGGGCAATCAGCCCCAGCATTTT. Translating it yields CASSYGTPGGNQPQHF.

This rearrangement joins TRBV29-1 to TRBJ1-2, with TRBD1 matching 9 bases. The CDR3 runs to 14 residues. The germline CDR1 and CDR2 sequences are SQVTM and ANQGSEA. V shed 6 bases, J shed 2 bases, and the junction held 7 bases outside the gene matches. CDR3 sequence reads: CSVLGTGINYGYTF. The CDR3 region has the DNA TGCAGCGTCTTGGGGACAGGGATAAACTATGGCTACACCTTC.

In this sample, this clonotype turned up a few times. The V and J genes are TRBV25-1 and TRBJ1-3; 7 bases line up with TRBD1. Trimming took 0 bases from V and 4 from J; bases not matched to a gene: 15. Germline V lookup: CDR1 MGHDK, CDR2 SYGVNS. CDR3 length equals 19 residues. The CDR3 bases are TGTGCCAGCAGTGAATATTTCGGCGAGACAGGGAAGAAAGGAAACACCATATATTTT. Residues: CASSEYFGETGKKGNTIYF.

This chain's CDR3 is CASSLVGPHGEQFF. CDR3 sequence (DNA): TGTGCCAGCAGCTTAGTCGGACCCCATGGTGAGCAGTTCTTC. The chain uses TRBV7-2 and TRBJ2-5; no firm D call. The DNA end is a closer match to TRBJ2-1, so the J assignment may be wrong. The CDR3 spans 14 residues. In germline, CDR1 is SGHTA, CDR2 FQGNSA.

This clonotype was picked up a small number of times. This sequence may be a read error, since a much larger clone differs from it by one base. The V and J genes are TRBV6-4 and TRBJ1-2; TRBD1 agrees at 11 bases. The V gene's germline CDR1 is MRHNA and CDR2 SNTAGT. V lost 3 bases to trimming and J lost 4 bases; unmatched junction nucleotides: 1. The CDR3 is 14 residues long. The CDR3 loop reads CASSEGTGGYGYTF. The CDR3 DNA sequence: TGTGCCAGCAGTGAGGGGACAGGGGGCTATGGCTACACCTTC.

The V call is TRBV6-5, the J call TRBJ2-3; the match to TRBD2 covers 9 bases. In germline, CDR1 is MNHEY, CDR2 SVGAGI. This CDR3 comprises 14 residues. V trimming: 2 bases; J trimming: 6 bases; junction bases outside the gene matches: 3. CDR3: CASSYQRGADTQYF. The CDR3, as DNA: TGTGCCAGCAGTTACCAGCGGGGGGCTGATACGCAGTATTTT.

The chain recombines TRBV14 with TRBJ2-7; D gene ambiguous. Between the trimmed V and J ends, which lost 2 bases and 0 bases, there was a span of 8 bases. The CDR3 runs to 14 residues. Germline CDR1 is SGHDN and CDR2 is FVKESK. The CDR3 protein is CASSQRVSSYEQYF. The DNA of the CDR3 is TGTGCCAGCAGCCAAAGGGTGAGCTCCTACGAGCAGTACTTC.

This chain links TRBV6-5 with TRBJ1-2, with D tentatively TRBD1 (6 bases). V gave up 7 bases and J gave up 0 bases, with 12 bases separating them. CDR1 is MNHEY, CDR2 SVGAGI, per germline. This CDR3 has 14 residues. CDR3 DNA: TGTGCCAGCACCGGACAGTCCCCTAACTATGGCTACACCTTC. Its translation: CASTGQSPNYGYTF.

This clonotype occurred a few times. The chain's CDR3 is CASSPTPEGSDYEQYF. The DNA of the CDR3 is TGTGCCAGCTCACCTACTCCAGAGGGCTCTGACTACGAGCAGTACTTC. The J gene is TRBJ2-5, the V gene TRBV18, with D tentatively TRBD2 (5 bases). The J call may be wrong; the DNA end is better matched by TRBJ2-7. Looked up from germline, CDR1 is KGHSH and CDR2 is LQKENI. The CDR3 is made up of 16 amino acids.

The chain has TRBV20-1 and TRBJ2-3; D perhaps matches TRBD2 (5 bases). CDR1 and CDR2 from the germline V gene are DFQATT and SNEGSKA (reference sequence). The CDR3 runs 15 residues. Trimming left V 6 bases short and J 2 bases short, with 18 bases between. The CDR3 region has the DNA TGCAGTGCCAGCCCTAGCACCCCCTTCACAGATACGCAGTATTTT. It translates to CSASPSTPFTDTQYF.

This chain joins TRBV5-1 and TRBJ2-5; D not resolved. The V gene lost 6 bases and the J gene lost 0 bases, with 9 bases spanning the gap. Germline CDR1 reads SGHRS; CDR2 reads YFSETQ. The CDR3 is made up of 13 amino acids. The CDR3, as DNA: TGCGCCAGCAAATGGAAGTACCAAGAGACCCAGTACTTC. Protein: CASKWKYQETQYF.